This T cell receptor (beta chain) was sequenced during a study of T cells in Graves' hyperthyroidism and ophthalmopathy. Whole-study findings and limits: Ophthalmopathy could be told apart from stable hyperthyroidism with a 13 V-J model.

RNA transcripts gave rise to amplified TCR beta CDR3 regions. A set of HTBI primers served as the primers for a first-round RT-PCR of the TCR CDR3. TCRdb fed the multiplex PCR reads into MiXCR, producing one record per CDR3 protein. The sample yields some 600,000 distinct CDR3 sequences, 11% to 15% seen once. In regard to this clonotype: Its antigen is not known.

This CDR3 is 13 amino acids long. The V segment lost 4 bases and the J segment 7 bases; nucleotides outside the gene matches: 6. Germline values: CDR1 SGHNT, CDR2 YYREEE (reference sequence). Hyperthyroidism in the patients, aged 18 to 65, was newly diagnosed and under 2 months in duration. This TCR derives from a woman aged 30 to 39 with Graves' hyperthyroidism that later progressed to Graves' ophthalmopathy. The sample was blood. The chain recombines TRBV5-4 with TRBJ1-1; 8 bases map to TRBD1. For the CDR3, the DNA is TGTGCCAGCAGCCACCAGGGGGCCAGTGAAGCTTTCTTT. This codes for CASSHQGASEAFF. The full variable domain, with the rest looked up from reference TRBV5-4 and TRBJ1-1, is ETGVTQSPTHLIKTRGQQVTLRCSSQSGHNTVSWYQQALGQGPQFIFQYYREEENGRGNFPPRFSGLQFPNYSSELNVNALELDDSALYLCASSHQGASEAFFGQGTRLTVV.